These 24 T cell receptor beta chains were all obtained from the same sample, sequenced in a study of T cell responses to AZD1222 COVID-19 vaccine. This table comes from immunoSEQ multiplex PCR, and its TCRdb copy is limited to in-frame clones, with some not included. The sample records some 100,000 clones, approximately 91% being singletons. Specimen: peripheral blood, collected on day 0 of MenACWY control vaccination. Source of these receptors: an adult in good health.

The chain links TRBV4-1 to TRBJ1-1; 7 bases are a match to TRBD1. The J segment lost 4 bases and the V segment lost 2 bases, leaving 4 bases of the junction unmatched. CDR3 length: 14 residues. Germline V gives CDR1 MGHRA, CDR2 YSYEKL. CDR3 sequence (DNA): TGCGCCAGCAGCCAAACCAGGGGGGCCACTGAAGCTTTCTTT. Residues: CASSQTRGATEAFF.

The gene calls are TRBV6-5 and TRBJ1-5; 10 nucleotides line up with TRBD1. The V gene end was trimmed by 6 bases and the J gene end by 4 bases; junction bases not matched to a gene: 6. Germline CDR1 reads MNHEY; CDR2 reads SVGAGI. The CDR3 runs 15 residues. CDR3 DNA: TGTGCCAGCAGACAAGGACAGGGGGTTAATCAGCCCCAGCATTTT. This gives the protein CASRQGQGVNQPQHF.

The chain carries TRBV30 and TRBJ1-6; no clear D. Germline V gene lookup returns CDR1 GTSNPN and CDR2 SVGIG (reference sequence). The CDR3 runs to 15 residues. Trimming took 0 bases from V and 8 from J, leaving 14 bases between them. The CDR3 is CAWSVRAGGDSPLHF. The DNA for the CDR3 is TGTGCCTGGAGTGTACGGGCAGGCGGGGATTCACCCCTCCACTTT.

With respect to this clone: Within the sample, other DNA sequences also encode this same CDR3. J is TRBJ1-5 and V is TRBV19; a weak D match, TRBD1 (6 bases). V shed 3 bases and J shed 3 bases, with 9 bases lying between them. CDR3 size: 14 residues. CDR1 LNHDA and CDR2 SQIVND come from the germline V gene (reference sequence). CDR3: CASSIRDTNQPQHF. CDR3 DNA: TGTGCCAGTAGTATTCGGGACACCAATCAGCCCCAGCATTTT.

This chain connects TRBV19 to TRBJ1-1, with D hard to call. Germline V gene sequence: CDR1 LNHDA, CDR2 SQIVND (reference sequence). The CDR3 spans 13 residues. V shed 1 base and J shed 1 base, with 4 bases lying between them. CDR3 bases: TGTGCCAGTAGTATAGGGAGGAACACTGAAGCTTTCTTT. Translation gives CASSIGRNTEAFF.

The chain uses TRBV7-2 and TRBJ2-2, with a tentative D call TRBD2 (5 bases). The CDR3 consists of 14 residues. The V end was cut by 4 bases, the J end by 6 bases, with 12 bases between. CDR1 and CDR2 (germline): SGHTA, FQGNSA. CDR3 protein: CASSSSLLAGELFF. The CDR3 DNA reads as TGTGCCAGCAGCTCTAGCTTACTTGCCGGGGAGCTGTTTTTT.

V is TRBV19 and J is TRBJ2-2; 7 positions match TRBD2. The CDR3 is 16 residues long. V gave up 5 bases and J gave up 5 bases; unmatched junction bases: 11. Germline lookup yields CDR1 LNHDA and CDR2 SQIVND (reference sequence). CDR3 amino acids: CASSSLARRGTGELFF. The CDR3 bases are TGTGCCAGTAGTTCACTAGCGCGTCGAGGAACCGGGGAGCTGTTTTTT.

The gene calls are TRBV5-4 and TRBJ1-2, with a weak D call TRBD1 (5 bases). V shed 3 bases and J shed 2 bases, with 11 bases lying between them. Germline CDR1 SGHNT, CDR2 YYREEE (reference sequence). The CDR3 runs to 14 residues. The CDR3 here is CASSWGGSNYGYTF. The DNA of the CDR3 is TGTGCCAGCAGCTGGGGCGGGTCAAACTATGGCTACACCTTC. Filled out from reference TRBV5-4 and TRBJ1-2, the complete variable domain reads ETGVTQSPTHLIKTRGQQVTLRCSSQSGHNTVSWYQQALGQGPQFIFQYYREEENGRGNFPPRFSGLQFPNYSSELNVNALELDDSALYLCASSWGGSNYGYTFGSGTRLTVV.

This chain joins TRBV2 and TRBJ2-1; TRBD2 agrees at 14 bases. V was clipped by 7 bases and J by 9 bases; unmatched bases: 8. Germline CDR1 reads SNHLY; CDR2 reads FYNNEI. The CDR3 length is 15 residues. CDR3 in amino acids: CASILGLAGVSEQFF. The CDR3 region has the DNA TGTGCCAGCATTCTGGGACTAGCGGGAGTGAGTGAGCAGTTCTTC.

The chain carries TRBV11-2 and TRBJ2-1, with D possibly matching TRBD1 (7 bases). Trimming removed 5 bases at V and 0 bases at J, with 14 bases between. The CDR3 contains 16 residues. Germline loops: CDR1 SGHAT, CDR2 FQNNGV. CDR3 loop: CASSQGGSISYNEQFF. CDR3 nucleotide sequence: TGTGCCAGCAGCCAGGGGGGCAGCATCTCCTACAATGAGCAGTTCTTC.

The chain couples TRBV5-6 to TRBJ2-5, with D perhaps matching TRBD1 (6 bases). Germline loops: CDR1 SGHDT, CDR2 YYEEEE. Deletions cut 4 bases from V and 2 bases from J, with 12 bases between. The CDR3 consists of 14 residues. The CDR3 region is CASSLPTGQETQYF. Written as DNA, the CDR3 is TGTGCCAGCAGCCTACCTACAGGGCAAGAGACCCAGTACTTC. Full variable domain (missing parts from reference TRBV5-6 and TRBJ2-5): DAGVTQSPTHLIKTRGQQVTLRCSPKSGHDTVSWYQQALGQGPQFIFQYYEEEERQRGNFPDRFSGHQFPNYSSELNVNALLLGDSALYLCASSLPTGQETQYFGPGTRLLVL.

The gene calls are TRBV9 and TRBJ2-1, with D tentatively TRBD1 or TRBD2 (5 bases each). V gave up 0 bases and J gave up 10 bases, with 11 bases separating them. Germline loops: CDR1 SGDLS, CDR2 YYNGEE. This CDR3 is 13 amino acids long. CDR3 sequence (DNA): TGTGCCAGCAGCGTAGTTAGCGCAGGGGAGCAGTTCTTC. Translating it yields CASSVVSAGEQFF. The full variable domain, its missing parts supplied by reference TRBV9 and TRBJ2-1, is DSGVTQTPKHLITATGQRVTLRCSPRSGDLSVYWYQQSLDQGLQFLIQYYNGEERAKGNILERFSAQQFPDLHSELNLSSLELGDSALYFCASSVVSAGEQFFGPGTRLTVL.

This chain links TRBV18 with TRBJ2-2; D may be TRBD2 (5 bases). The CDR3 totals 14 residues. CDR1 is KGHSH, CDR2 LQKENI, per germline. V lost 5 bases to trimming and J lost 7 bases, with 14 bases between them. CDR3 coding DNA: TGTGCCAGCTCAAGTGAGAGGGCCATCGGGGAGCTGTTTTTT. Amino acids: CASSSERAIGELFF.

The rearrangement joins TRBV11-2 to TRBJ2-7; 11 bases are shared with TRBD2. The V and J ends lost 2 bases and 0 bases, in that order; junction bases with no gene match: 9. The CDR3 length is 18 residues. CDR1 and CDR2 from the germline V gene are SGHAT and FQNNGV. The CDR3 DNA follows: TGTGCCAGCAGCTTACAGCCTAGCGGGGGGACCCGCTCCTACGAGCAGTACTTC. It is translated as CASSLQPSGGTRSYEQYF.

The rearrangement links TRBV3-1 (or the pseudogene TRBV3-2) to TRBJ2-5, with unresolved D. CDR1 and CDR2 (germline): LGHDT, YNNKEL (reference sequence). The V and J ends lost 1 base and 12 bases respectively, with 9 bases between them. CDR3 size: 11 residues. The CDR3 DNA is TGTGCCAGCAGCCAAGGGGCCCGCGAGTACTTC. Amino acids: CASSQGAREYF.

This clone was seen a single time. The chain recombines TRBV30 with TRBJ2-7; the match to TRBD2 covers 10 bases. V lost 8 bases to trimming and J lost 6 bases; unmatched junction nucleotides: 10. The CDR3 runs to 13 residues. Germline V gene sequence: CDR1 GTSNPN, CDR2 SVGIG (reference sequence). The CDR3 coding sequence is TGTGCCGGAGGTGGACTAGCGGCTTCCGAGCAGTACTTC. It is translated as CAGGGLAASEQYF. The full variable domain, with the rest looked up from reference TRBV30 and TRBJ2-7, is SQTIHQWPATLVQPVGSPLSLECTVEGTSNPNLYWYRQAAGRGLQLLFYSVGIGQISSEVPQNLSASRPQDRQFILSSKKLLLSDSGFYLCAGGGLAASEQYFGPGTRLTVT.

This sequence joins TRBV3-1 (or the pseudogene TRBV3-2) and TRBJ1-3; TRBD1 is a possible D gene (6 bases). The CDR3 totals 17 residues. CDR1 is LGHDT, CDR2 YNNKEL, per germline (reference sequence). V gave up 1 base and J gave up 0 bases, with 13 bases separating them. This CDR3 reads CASSQAGQSSSGNTIYF. The CDR3 DNA is TGTGCCAGCAGCCAAGCGGGACAATCGAGCTCTGGAAACACCATATATTTT.

The chain is built from TRBV6-2 or TRBV6-3 and TRBJ2-3, with D hard to call. In germline, CDR1 is MNHEY, CDR2 SVGEGT. Trimming cost V 2 bases and J 0 bases, with 15 bases left between them. The CDR3 covers 17 residues. The CDR3, as DNA: TGTGCCAGCAGTTACCCTCATGGACGCCAGAGCACAGATACGCAGTATTTT. Its translation is CASSYPHGRQSTDTQYF.

This chain joins TRBV5-4 and TRBJ1-2; 7 nucleotides line up with TRBD1. The CDR3 covers 15 residues. Germline V gives CDR1 SGHNT, CDR2 YYREEE (reference sequence). J gave up 7 bases and V 3 bases, and 12 bases lay outside the gene matches. The CDR3 sequence: CASSSYRGLVGGYTF. The CDR3, as DNA: TGTGCCAGCAGCTCGTACAGGGGACTAGTAGGTGGCTACACCTTC. Together with reference TRBV5-4 and TRBJ1-2, the CDR3 gives the full variable domain: ETGVTQSPTHLIKTRGQQVTLRCSSQSGHNTVSWYQQALGQGPQFIFQYYREEENGRGNFPPRFSGLQFPNYSSELNVNALELDDSALYLCASSSYRGLVGGYTFGSGTRLTVV.

The rearrangement joins TRBV2 to TRBJ1-4, with D unclear. Germline V lookup: CDR1 SNHLY, CDR2 FYNNEI. V lost 2 bases and J lost 6, with 10 bases in between. The CDR3 runs to 14 residues. The DNA for the CDR3 is TGTGCCAGCAGTGAATGGGCGCACCATGAAAAACTGTTTTTT. It yields the protein CASSEWAHHEKLFF.

V gene TRBV7-9 combines with J gene TRBJ2-7; the D is unclear. Germline CDR1 and CDR2: SEHNR and FQNEAQ (reference sequence). The ends were cut back, 3 bases at V and 7 bases at J, with 10 bases in the middle. This CDR3 has 12 amino acids. The CDR3 loop reads CASSFGPQEQYF. CDR3 DNA: TGTGCCAGCAGCTTTGGTCCGCAGGAGCAGTACTTC.

The chain employs TRBV6-5 and TRBJ1-5; D unresolved. This CDR3 spans 15 amino acids. Germline V gene lookup returns CDR1 MNHEY and CDR2 SVGAGI. V was shortened by 6 bases and J by 1 base, with 13 bases between the two germline ends. The CDR3 bases are TGTGCCAGCAGGCCACCCGGCAGCAGCAATCAGCCCCAGCATTTT. It encodes CASRPPGSSNQPQHF.

The chain employs TRBV19 and TRBJ1-6, with D perhaps TRBD1 (5 bases). This CDR3 spans 13 amino acids. Germline V gene data show CDR1 as LNHDA and CDR2 as SQIVND (reference sequence). V was shortened by 3 bases and J by 7 bases, with 7 bases between the two germline ends. In DNA, the CDR3 is TGTGCCAGTAGTATGGGGGTCAATTCACCCCTCCACTTT. Its translation is CASSMGVNSPLHF.

This clone was counted between two and nine times. The rearrangement joins TRBV5-1 to TRBJ1-2, with a weak D call TRBD1 (6 bases). V gave up 0 bases and J gave up 3 bases, with 9 bases separating them. The CDR3 is made up of 14 amino acids. Germline-derived CDR1 and CDR2 are SGHRS and YFSETQ. For the CDR3, the DNA is TGCGCCAGCAGCTTGGGGACAGACTACTATGGCTACACCTTC. Its translation is CASSLGTDYYGYTF.